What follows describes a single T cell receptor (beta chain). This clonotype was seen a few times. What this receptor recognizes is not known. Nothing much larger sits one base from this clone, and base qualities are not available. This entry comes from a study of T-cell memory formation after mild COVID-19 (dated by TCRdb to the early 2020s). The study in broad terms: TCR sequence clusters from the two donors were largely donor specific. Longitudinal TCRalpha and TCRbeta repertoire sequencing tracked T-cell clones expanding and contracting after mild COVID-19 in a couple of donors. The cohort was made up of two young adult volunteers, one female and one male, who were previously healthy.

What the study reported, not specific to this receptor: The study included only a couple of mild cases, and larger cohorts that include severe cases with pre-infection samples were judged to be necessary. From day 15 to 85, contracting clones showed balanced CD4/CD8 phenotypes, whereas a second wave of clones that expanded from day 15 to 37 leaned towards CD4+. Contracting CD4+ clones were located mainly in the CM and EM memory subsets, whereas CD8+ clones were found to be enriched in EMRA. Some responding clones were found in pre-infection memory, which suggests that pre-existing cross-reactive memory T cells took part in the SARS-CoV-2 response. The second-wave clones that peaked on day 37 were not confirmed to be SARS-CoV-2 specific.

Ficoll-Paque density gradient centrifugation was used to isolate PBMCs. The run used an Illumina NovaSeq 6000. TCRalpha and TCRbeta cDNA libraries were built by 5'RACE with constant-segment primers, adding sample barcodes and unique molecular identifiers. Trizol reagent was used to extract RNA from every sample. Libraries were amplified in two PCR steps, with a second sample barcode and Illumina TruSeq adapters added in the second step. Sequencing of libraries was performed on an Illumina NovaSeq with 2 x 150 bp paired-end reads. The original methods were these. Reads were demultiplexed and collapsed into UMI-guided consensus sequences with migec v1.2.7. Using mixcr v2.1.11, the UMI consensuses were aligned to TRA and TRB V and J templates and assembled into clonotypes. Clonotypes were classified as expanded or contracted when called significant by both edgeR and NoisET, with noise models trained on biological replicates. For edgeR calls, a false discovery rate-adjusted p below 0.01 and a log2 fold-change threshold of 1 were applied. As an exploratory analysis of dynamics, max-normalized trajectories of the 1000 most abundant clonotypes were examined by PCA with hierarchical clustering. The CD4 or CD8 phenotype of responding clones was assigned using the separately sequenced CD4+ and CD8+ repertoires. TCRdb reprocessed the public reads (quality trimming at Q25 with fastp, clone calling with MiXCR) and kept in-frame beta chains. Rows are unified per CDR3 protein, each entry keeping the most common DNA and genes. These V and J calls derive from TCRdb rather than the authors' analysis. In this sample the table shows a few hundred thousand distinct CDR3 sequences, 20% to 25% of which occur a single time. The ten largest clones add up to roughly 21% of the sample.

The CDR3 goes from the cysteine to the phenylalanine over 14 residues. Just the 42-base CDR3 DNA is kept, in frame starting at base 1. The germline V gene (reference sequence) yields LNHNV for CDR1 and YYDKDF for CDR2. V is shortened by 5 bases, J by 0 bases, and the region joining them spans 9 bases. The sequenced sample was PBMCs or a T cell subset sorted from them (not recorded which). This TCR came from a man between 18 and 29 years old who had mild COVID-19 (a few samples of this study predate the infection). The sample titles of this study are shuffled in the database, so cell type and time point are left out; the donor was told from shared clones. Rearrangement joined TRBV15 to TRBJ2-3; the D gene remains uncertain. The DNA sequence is TGTGCCACCAGCCGAAGCTCCAGCACAGATACGCAGTATTTT. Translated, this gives CATSRSSSTDTQYF. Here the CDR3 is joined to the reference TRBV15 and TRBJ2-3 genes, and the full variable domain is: DAMVIQNPRYQVTQFGKPVTLSCSQTLNHNVMYWYQQKSSQAPKLLFHYYDKDFNNEADTPDNFQSRRPNTSFCFLDIRSPGLGDTAMYLCATSRSSSTDTQYFGPGTRLTVL.